What follows describes a single T cell receptor (beta chain). Only in-frame clones appear in the TCRdb table, and some are missing; sequencing was by immunoSEQ multiplex PCR. Of approximately 59,000 clones in the sample, approximately 89% are singletons; the top ten hold roughly 13%. Unmatched junction bases numbered 4, after V lost 7 bases and J lost 11 bases. This CDR3 is built from 11 residues. The germline V gene has CDR1 MNHNS and CDR2 SASEGT. The record originates from a study of control samples from healthy donors and cancer patients. Material: PBMCs. The sequence came from a woman between 55 and 75 years old with lung cancer. V is TRBV6-1 and J is TRBJ1-1; 10 nucleotides align to TRBD1. CDR3 sequence reads: CASNRDRGAFF. CDR3 bases: TGTGCCAGCAACCGGGACAGGGGTGCTTTCTTT.